The 26 T cell receptor beta chains presented below share a single source sample, sequenced in a study of shared clonotypes between healthy human individuals. Profiled with immunoSEQ multiplex PCR; TCRdb holds only in-frame clones, not every one. The data hold 550,000 to 850,000 clones, with over 65% observed a single time. Material: memory CD4+ T cells sorted from blood. Subset in this sample: CD45RA-negative fraction. All receptors derive from a woman in her 30s in good health.

The chain carries TRBV7-2 and TRBJ1-1; D might be TRBD1 (6 bases). The CDR3 length is 16 residues. From germline, CDR1 is SGHTA and CDR2 FQGNSA. The ends were cut back, 8 bases at V and 1 base at J, with 20 bases in the middle. CDR3 region: CASYDFQQGRNTEAFF. The CDR3 region has the DNA TGTGCCAGCTACGATTTCCAACAGGGAAGGAACACTGAAGCTTTCTTT.

The chain has TRBV29-1 and TRBJ1-1; 8 bases are a match to TRBD1. J was trimmed by 3 bases and V by 1 base; bases with no gene match: 7. Germline CDR1 reads SQVTM; CDR2 reads ANQGSEA. The CDR3 consists of 15 residues. CDR3 region: CSVEGVQGADTEAFF. DNA of the CDR3: TGCAGCGTTGAAGGGGTCCAGGGGGCCGACACTGAAGCTTTCTTT. Full variable domain (remainder filled in from reference TRBV29-1 and TRBJ1-1): SAVISQKPSRDICQRGTSLTIQCQVDSQVTMMFWYRQQPGQSLTLIATANQGSEATYESGFVIDKFPISRPNLTFSTLTVSNMSPEDSSIYLCSVEGVQGADTEAFFGQGTRLTVV.

V usage is TRBV6-1 and J usage is TRBJ2-1, with 9 bases matching TRBD2. The J segment lost 6 bases and the V segment lost 4 bases, leaving 7 bases of the junction unmatched. Germline lookup yields CDR1 MNHNS and CDR2 SASEGT. The CDR3 extends over 15 amino acids. This CDR3 reads CASSGIAGASNEQFF. Here the CDR3 DNA reads TGTGCCAGCAGTGGTATAGCGGGAGCTTCCAATGAGCAGTTCTTC.

Only a few counts were recorded for this clone. In DNA, the CDR3 is TGTGCCAGCAGCTTGAGACCGGGGAGCTCCTACGAGCAGTACTTC. Amino acid sequence: CASSLRPGSSYEQYF. J is TRBJ2-7 and V is TRBV5-6, with D possibly matching TRBD2 (5 bases). V shed 1 base and J shed 0 bases, with 11 bases lying between them. This CDR3 comprises 15 residues. Germline CDR1 is SGHDT and CDR2 is YYEEEE.

V gene TRBV5-1 combines with J gene TRBJ2-1, with D possibly being TRBD1 (6 bases). V gave up 5 bases and J gave up 8 bases, with 20 bases separating them. Germline V gives CDR1 SGHRS, CDR2 YFSETQ. CDR3 length: 15 residues. The DNA of the CDR3 is TGCGCCAGCAGTCTACTAACTAAACAGGGCGATGAGCAGTTCTTC. This encodes CASSLLTKQGDEQFF.

The chain joins TRBV5-4 to TRBJ1-5, with TRBD1 matching over 7 bases. The V gene's germline CDR1 is SGHNT and CDR2 YYREEE (reference sequence). The trim removed 1 base at V and 11 bases at J, leaving 0 bases unmatched. This CDR3 comprises 11 residues. For the CDR3, the DNA is TGTGCCAGCAGCTTGACAGGGGCCCAGCATTTT. Amino acid sequence: CASSLTGAQHF.

This chain links TRBV7-8 with TRBJ2-3, with D uncertain. Trimming cost V 5 bases and J 4 bases, with 10 bases left between them. The CDR3 sequence is 13 residues long. Germline V lookup: CDR1 SGHVS, CDR2 FQNEAQ. The CDR3 sequence: CASSPTGADTQYF. In nucleotides, the CDR3 is TGTGCCAGCAGCCCGACTGGAGCAGATACGCAGTATTTT.

The V call is TRBV6-7, the J call TRBJ2-7, with D unclear. TRBV6-7 counts as an open reading frame of uncertain function. Trimming left V 0 bases short and J 6 bases short, with 6 bases between. This CDR3 has 12 amino acids. CDR3 sequence: CASSYSRPEQYF. Written as DNA, the CDR3 is TGTGCCAGCAGTTACTCCCGACCCGAGCAGTACTTC.

As concerns this clone: Other nucleotide sequences in the sample specify the same CDR3. The chain links TRBV28 to TRBJ1-4; 7 bases align to TRBD1. J was trimmed by 5 bases and V by 6 bases; bases with no gene match: 9. Germline V gives CDR1 MDHEN, CDR2 SYDVKM. The CDR3 runs 15 residues. In nucleotides, the CDR3 is TGTGCCAGCAGAGCCGCCAGGGGGACAAATGAAAAACTGTTTTTT. Translated, it gives CASRAARGTNEKLFF.

The chain recombines TRBV7-9 with TRBJ2-2; TRBD1 matches at 7 bases. The CDR3 covers 17 residues. The V gene's germline CDR1 is SEHNR and CDR2 FQNEAQ (reference sequence). With 6 bases clipped from V and 4 bases from J, the junction kept 14 bases outside the gene matches. In DNA, the CDR3 is TGTGCCAGCAGACCCGACAGGGATAGGGTTCTCACCGGGGAGCTGTTTTTT. The encoded protein is CASRPDRDRVLTGELFF. Filled out from reference TRBV7-9 and TRBJ2-2, the complete variable domain reads DTGVSQNPRHKITKRGQNVTFRCDPISEHNRLYWYRQTLGQGPEFLTYFQNEAQLEKSRLLSDRFSAERPKGSFSTLEIQRTEQGDSAMYLCASRPDRDRVLTGELFFGEGSRLTVL.

The J gene is TRBJ2-1, the V gene TRBV10-3, with D possibly being TRBD1 (6 bases). Looked up from germline, CDR1 is ENHRY and CDR2 is SYGVKD. CDR3 length: 15 amino acids. Trimming left V 3 bases short and J 0 bases short, with 9 bases between. CDR3 DNA: TGTGCCATCAGTGACCCGACAGGCTCCTACAATGAGCAGTTCTTC. Translated: CAISDPTGSYNEQFF.

The DNA for the CDR3 is TGTGCCAGCAGTTATTACCCAGGGGCCTTCGAGCAGTACTTC. Its protein is CASSYYPGAFEQYF. V gene TRBV6-5 combines with J gene TRBJ2-7, with TRBD1 as a possible D gene (6 bases). The germline V gene encodes CDR1 MNHEY and CDR2 SVGAGI. Deletions cut 3 bases from V and 6 bases from J, with 15 bases between. The CDR3 loop spans 14 amino acids.

Only one count was recorded for this clone. V and J are TRBV4-2 and TRBJ2-7; TRBD2 is a possible D gene (6 bases). With 3 bases removed from V and 3 bases from J, the gap between germline ends came to 18 bases. CDR3 size: 16 residues. Germline V gene lookup returns CDR1 LGHNA and CDR2 YNFKEQ. The CDR3 reads CASSQEGAVPRYEQYF. The CDR3 DNA follows: TGTGCCAGCAGCCAGGAGGGAGCGGTTCCACGCTACGAGCAGTACTTC.

This clone was detected many times. The V and J genes are TRBV5-1 and TRBJ2-1; TRBD1 agrees at 9 bases. CDR1 SGHRS and CDR2 YFSETQ come from the germline V gene. This CDR3 contains 16 residues. V trimming: 0 bases; J trimming: 5 bases; junction bases outside the gene matches: 6. CDR3: CASSLAPGTGNNEQFF. The CDR3 DNA sequence: TGCGCCAGCAGCTTGGCCCCCGGGACAGGGAACAATGAGCAGTTCTTC.

The rearrangement links TRBV2 to TRBJ2-1, with 9 bases identical to TRBD2. The CDR3 has 14 amino acids. Germline assignment: CDR1 SNHLY and CDR2 FYNNEI. J gave up 9 bases and V 5 bases, and 8 bases lay outside the gene matches. The DNA for the CDR3 is TGTGCCAGCAGTTCTCTTCCTAGCGGGACTGAGCAGTTCTTC. As protein: CASSSLPSGTEQFF.

The chain combines TRBV7-8 with TRBJ2-7; 7 positions agree with TRBD2. The CDR3 length is 17 residues. Germline loops: CDR1 SGHVS, CDR2 FQNEAQ. Losses at the gene ends were 1 base for V and 2 bases for J; bases not matched to a gene: 11. The CDR3 nucleotides read TGTGCCAGCAGCTTAGAACCCTTGAGCGGGATCCCCTACGAGCAGTACTTC. This translates into CASSLEPLSGIPYEQYF.

V and J are TRBV7-5 and TRBJ1-5. TRBV7-5 is annotated as a pseudogene. This CDR3 is built from 16 residues. The CDR3 nucleotides read TGTGTCAGAAGCTTAGCGGGGGGCTATGGTTATCAGCCCCAGCATTTT. Its translation: CVRSLAGGYGYQPQHF.

This clone was detected once. J is TRBJ2-7 and V is TRBV18; 8 nucleotides align to TRBD2. Germline lookup yields CDR1 KGHSH and CDR2 LQKENI. CDR3 length equals 14 residues. The ends lost 3 bases at V and 3 bases at J; junction bases unmatched: 4. In DNA form, the CDR3 reads TGTGCCAGCTCACCGGGCGGGAGGAACTACGAGCAGTACTTC. It encodes CASSPGGRNYEQYF.

This chain uses TRBV27 with TRBJ1-1; TRBD1 is a possible D gene (6 bases). Per the germline V gene, CDR1 is MNHEY and CDR2 is SMNVEV (reference sequence). Trimming cost V 7 bases and J 7 bases, with 13 bases left between them. The length of the CDR3 is 12 residues. The CDR3 spells CASTPGGLEAFF. In DNA form, the CDR3 reads TGTGCCAGCACCCCTGGGGGCCTTGAAGCTTTCTTT.

The chain joins TRBV5-4 to TRBJ2-5; 14 nucleotides line up with TRBD2. The length of the CDR3 is 16 residues. V trimming: 0 bases; J trimming: 5 bases; junction bases outside the gene matches: 3. Germline lookup yields CDR1 SGHNT and CDR2 YYREEE (reference sequence). CDR3 residues: CASSLGTSGRSETQYF. CDR3 nucleotides: TGTGCCAGCAGCTTGGGGACTAGCGGGAGGAGCGAGACCCAGTACTTC.

The V and J genes are TRBV5-1 and TRBJ2-7, with D tentatively TRBD2 (5 bases). Trimming shortened V by 0 bases and J by 9 bases, and 16 bases separated the two germline ends. The CDR3 sequence is 14 residues long. The germline V gene encodes CDR1 SGHRS and CDR2 YFSETQ. The CDR3 DNA sequence: TGCGCCAGCAGCTTGGACACCGGGATGCCAGGGCAGTACTTC. This translates into CASSLDTGMPGQYF.

The V and J genes are TRBV5-4 and TRBJ2-7, with 11 bases fitting TRBD1. This CDR3 region has 15 residues. The junction had 3 bases not matched to a gene; V was cut back by 3 bases and J by 1 base. Germline V CDR1 and CDR2: SGHNT, YYREEE (reference sequence). The CDR3 nucleotides read TGTGCCAGCAGCTCCGGGACAGGGGGGTCCTACGAGCAGTACTTC. This translates into CASSSGTGGSYEQYF.

V is TRBV2 and J is TRBJ2-7; D call uncertain. Trimming removed 4 bases from V and 8 bases from J, with 12 bases in between. The CDR3 contains 12 residues. Germline values: CDR1 SNHLY, CDR2 FYNNEI. CDR3 nucleotide sequence: TGTGCCAGCAGTGTGGAAAAATCCAAGCAGTACTTC. Translated: CASSVEKSKQYF.

V is TRBV7-9 and J is TRBJ2-1; 11 bases fit TRBD2. The CDR3 is 15 amino acids. The junction had 3 bases not matched to a gene; V was cut back by 5 bases and J by 3 bases. Germline V CDR1 and CDR2: SEHNR, FQNEAQ (reference sequence). In DNA, the CDR3 is TGTGCCAGCAGCCCTAGCGGGGGGTACTACAATGAGCAGTTCTTC. This sequence encodes CASSPSGGYYNEQFF.

On this clone itself: This may arise from a read error, as a much more abundant clone is one base away. Additional DNA sequences in this sample encode the identical CDR3. The chain is built from TRBV11-1 and TRBJ2-3; D unresolved. The V end lost 3 bases, the J end lost 6 bases, and 4 bases lay between the germline ends. The CDR3 runs to 11 residues. Germline assignment: CDR1 SGHAT and CDR2 FQDESV (reference sequence). DNA for the CDR3: TGTGCCAGCAGCTTGGAGGATACGCAGTATTTT. Translation gives CASSLEDTQYF.

The genes are TRBV11-2 and TRBJ2-7; D may be TRBD2 (5 bases). This CDR3 has 14 amino acids. Trimming removed 1 base at V and 5 bases at J, with 12 bases between. The germline V gene encodes CDR1 SGHAT and CDR2 FQNNGV. This CDR3 is CASSLVDSGNEQYF. The CDR3 DNA reads as TGTGCCAGCAGCTTAGTAGACTCGGGAAACGAGCAGTACTTC.